This TCR beta chain was captured in a study of technical replicates of blood from several donors. Germline V lookup: CDR1 SQVTM, CDR2 ANQGSEA. The V and J ends lost 4 bases and 4 bases, in that order; junction bases with no gene match: 8. CDR3 length: 15 amino acids. Clones were read by immunoSEQ multiplex PCR, and TCRdb kept only the in-frame ones, dropping some. This sample has about 83,000 clones, with over 85% found just once. The V and J genes are TRBV29-1 and TRBJ2-3; 10 bases match TRBD1. Sequencing input: T cells isolated from PBMCs. This receptor was obtained from a human donor in good health. The CDR3 nucleotides read TGCAGCGTTGGCGGAGGGACAGGGGTCCCAGATACGCAGTATTTT. Translated, it gives CSVGGGTGVPDTQYF.